Listed here are 30 T cell receptor beta chains from one sample, sequenced in a study of T-cell reconstitution after alpha-beta-depleted transplantation in children. The authors prepared the TCRbeta library with unique molecular identifiers. TCRdb re-analysed the PCR reads in MiXCR, keeping a single row per CDR3 protein. The sample yields about 110,000 distinct CDR3 sequences, about a tenth seen once. This material consisted of PBMCs from the stem cell graft donor, taken from the stem cell graft. The receptor set was obtained from a human donor who donated a stem cell graft to a child with acute lymphoblastic leukemia.

Ten or more counts support this clonotype. The chain combines TRBV20-1 with TRBJ2-1; 14 nucleotides agree with TRBD2. The CDR3 totals 14 residues. Per germline, CDR1 DFQATT and CDR2 SNEGSKA (reference sequence). The V gene end was trimmed by 5 bases and the J gene end by 3 bases; junction bases not matched to a gene: 0. CDR3 region: CSAGLAGGYNEQFF. The CDR3 DNA follows: TGCAGTGCTGGACTAGCGGGGGGCTACAATGAGCAGTTCTTC.

This clonotype was observed at least ten times. The chain recombines TRBV5-1 with TRBJ2-7, with 8 bases matching TRBD1. V was clipped by 4 bases and J by 3 bases; unmatched bases: 6. The CDR3 sequence is 14 residues long. Germline CDR1 and CDR2: SGHRS and YFSETQ. The CDR3 bases are TGCGCCAGCAGCCCGACAGGGGTCTTCTACGAGCAGTACTTC. Protein: CASSPTGVFYEQYF.

This clonotype was seen repeatedly, ten times or more. The V and J genes are TRBV5-1 and TRBJ1-1, with D maybe TRBD1 (5 bases). Germline CDR1 and CDR2: SGHRS and YFSETQ. The V end lost 0 bases, the J end lost 11 bases, and 14 bases lay between the germline ends. The CDR3 has 13 residues. The CDR3 DNA follows: TGCGCCAGCAGCTTGGGCCCCAGGGTCGGGGCTTTCTTT. Encoded protein: CASSLGPRVGAFF.

This clonotype was picked up many times. The rearrangement links TRBV6-2 or TRBV6-3 to TRBJ2-4, with TRBD2 matching over 10 bases. The length of the CDR3 is 16 residues. Germline V gene data show CDR1 as MNHEY and CDR2 as SVGEGT. V was pared by 4 bases and J by 9 bases, with 12 bases of the junction left unmatched. The CDR3 DNA reads as TGTGCCAGCAGTTCCCCCCTAGCGGGGGTCCGAGGCATTCAGTACTTC. Translated: CASSSPLAGVRGIQYF.

The table lists this clonotype with many counts. This chain joins TRBV5-1 and TRBJ2-2, with 11 bases lining up with TRBD1. The CDR3 length is 16 residues. The V segment lost 4 bases and the J segment 4 bases; nucleotides outside the gene matches: 6. Germline loops: CDR1 SGHRS, CDR2 YFSETQ. CDR3 DNA: TGCGCCAGCAGCCCGGACAGGGGGCGCCCCACCGGGGAGCTGTTTTTT. This sequence encodes CASSPDRGRPTGELFF.

This clonotype showed up many times. The junction differs from germline at one of its ends, possibly a read error. The genes are TRBV6-1 and TRBJ1-6; D is undetermined. CDR1 MNHNS and CDR2 SASEGT come from the germline V gene. The CDR3 is 15 amino acids. CDR3 DNA sequence: TGTGCCAGCACCCCATCCGCAACAGATAAGTCACCCCTCCACTTT. It encodes CASTPSATDKSPLHF.

This clonotype was seen ten or more times. The chain has TRBV29-1 and TRBJ1-5; D gene uncertain. Trimming removed 6 bases from V and 0 bases from J, with 9 bases in between. The length of the CDR3 is 13 residues. CDR1 is SQVTM, CDR2 ANQGSEA, per germline. The CDR3 DNA sequence: TGCAGCGTGCAGAGTTATAGCAATCAGCCCCAGCATTTT. Amino acids: CSVQSYSNQPQHF. The complete variable domain, with remaining parts taken from reference TRBV29-1 and TRBJ1-5, reads SAVISQKPSRDICQRGTSLTIQCQVDSQVTMMFWYRQQPGQSLTLIATANQGSEATYESGFVIDKFPISRPNLTFSTLTVSNMSPEDSSIYLCSVQSYSNQPQHFGDGTRLSIL.

This clonotype was seen many times. The V and J genes are TRBV20-1 and TRBJ2-2; 9 positions match TRBD1. Looked up from germline, CDR1 is DFQATT and CDR2 is SNEGSKA (reference sequence). V was clipped by 1 base and J by 5 bases; unmatched bases: 8. The CDR3 consists of 16 residues. This CDR3 reads CSARGDRVPKTGELFF. The CDR3 nucleotides are TGCAGTGCTAGAGGGGACAGGGTCCCTAAGACCGGGGAGCTGTTTTTT.

This clonotype showed up many times. The V and J genes are TRBV3-1 and TRBJ2-7; 8 bases line up with TRBD2. CDR1 LGHDT and CDR2 YNNKEL come from the germline V gene (reference sequence). CDR3 size: 15 residues. V was pared by 1 base and J by 6 bases, with 8 bases of the junction left unmatched. CDR3 in amino acids: CASSQVTGGPSEQYF. The CDR3 DNA follows: TGTGCCAGCAGCCAAGTAACGGGAGGGCCTTCCGAGCAGTACTTC.

This clonotype was observed at least ten times. The rearrangement links TRBV10-3 to TRBJ1-5; weak D call: TRBD1 (5 bases). Trimming shortened V by 2 bases and J by 5 bases, and 19 bases separated the two germline ends. Germline V lookup: CDR1 ENHRY, CDR2 SYGVKD. CDR3 length equals 17 residues. The CDR3 DNA reads as TGTGCCATCAGTGAGCGTCCAGGGCTCGCGGGGGATCAGCCCCAGCATTTT. It encodes CAISERPGLAGDQPQHF.

Many counts were recorded for this clonotype. The V call is TRBV29-1, the J call TRBJ1-3, with TRBD1 as a possible D gene (5 bases). Trimming shortened V by 5 bases and J by 3 bases, and 11 bases separated the two germline ends. The germline gives CDR1 SQVTM, CDR2 ANQGSEA. The CDR3 has 13 amino acids. The CDR3 loop reads CSVLTGGGNTIYF. CDR3 DNA sequence: TGCAGCGTTTTGACGGGGGGTGGAAACACCATATATTTT.

This clonotype was counted at least ten times. The rearrangement links TRBV12-3 or TRBV12-4 to TRBJ2-2, with 7 positions matching TRBD2. V gave up 7 bases and J gave up 1 base; unmatched junction bases: 3. CDR3 size: 14 residues. CDR3 region: CASKTGGNTGELFF. The CDR3 region has the DNA TGTGCCAGCAAAACGGGGGGGAACACCGGGGAGCTGTTTTTT.

This clonotype was recorded once. V usage is TRBV27 and J usage is TRBJ1-3, with D unresolved. CDR3 size: 15 residues. V was pared by 5 bases and J by 2 bases, with 13 bases between. The germline gives CDR1 MNHEY, CDR2 SMNVEV (reference sequence). Here the CDR3 DNA reads TGTGCCAGCAGTCTAAGAGAGGGAACTGGAAACACCATATATTTT. Translated: CASSLREGTGNTIYF.

This clonotype was detected ten times or more. V gene TRBV12-3 or TRBV12-4 combines with J gene TRBJ1-2, with D unresolved. The CDR3 runs to 12 residues. The germline V and J ends were trimmed by 7 bases and 2 bases, with 8 bases remaining between them. CDR3 sequence reads: CASNDQNYGYTF. The CDR3, as DNA: TGTGCCAGCAACGACCAGAACTATGGCTACACCTTC.

This clonotype was observed many times. The chain combines TRBV27 with TRBJ2-3; D remains ambiguous. CDR1 and CDR2 (germline): MNHEY, SMNVEV (reference sequence). Trimming shortened V by 6 bases and J by 0 bases, and 4 bases separated the two germline ends. The CDR3 totals 12 residues. The CDR3 loop is CASRASTDTQYF. The CDR3 DNA reads as TGTGCCAGCAGGGCTAGCACAGATACGCAGTATTTT.

There are many counts of this clonotype. The genes are TRBV28 and TRBJ1-1; D is unclear. V shed 3 bases and J shed 0 bases, with 8 bases lying between them. The CDR3 has 14 amino acids. Germline CDR1 MDHEN, CDR2 SYDVKM. Here the CDR3 reads CASSLYLMNTEAFF. The CDR3 bases are TGTGCCAGCAGTTTGTACCTTATGAACACTGAAGCTTTCTTT.

This clonotype was detected ten times or more. The rearrangement links TRBV7-9 to TRBJ2-7; D gene unclear. CDR1 is SEHNR, CDR2 FQNEAQ, per germline (reference sequence). This CDR3 comprises 11 residues. The germline V and J ends were trimmed by 5 bases and 4 bases, with 6 bases remaining between them. CDR3 DNA sequence: TGTGCCAGCAGCCCCCGGTACGAGCAGTACTTC. Translating it yields CASSPRYEQYF.

In its sample, this clonotype was seen many times. The V call is TRBV4-1, the J call TRBJ2-7, with 8 bases fitting TRBD1. The CDR3 length is 12 residues. Losses at the gene ends were 3 bases for V and 5 bases for J; bases not matched to a gene: 0. Germline V gene lookup returns CDR1 MGHRA and CDR2 YSYEKL. CDR3 loop: CASSQTGDEQYF. The DNA of the CDR3 is TGCGCCAGCAGCCAGACAGGGGACGAGCAGTACTTC.

Of note for this clonotype: At one end the junction does not follow the germline gene, possibly because of a read error. The gene calls are TRBV19 and TRBJ2-7, with 7 bases fitting TRBD1. Germline V gives CDR1 LNHDA, CDR2 SQIVND (reference sequence). The CDR3 sequence is 20 residues long. Here the CDR3 DNA reads TGTGCCACTAGTATAGGGCGGTGGGGTAGACAGGGACCATCTGTCTACGAGCAGTACTTT. This encodes CATSIGRWGRQGPSVYEQYF. The whole variable domain, filled in from reference TRBV19 and TRBJ2-7, reads DGGITQSPKYLFRKEGQNVTLSCEQNLNHDAMYWYRQDPGQGLRLIYYSQIVNDFQKGDIAEGYSVSREKKESFPLTVTSAQKNPTAFYLCATSIGRWGRQGPSVYEQYFGPGTRLTVT.

This clonotype was counted a single time. J is TRBJ1-3 and V is TRBV30; D call uncertain. The V gene's germline CDR1 is GTSNPN and CDR2 SVGIG (reference sequence). Between the trimmed V and J ends, which lost 7 bases and 0 bases, there was a span of 13 bases. The CDR3 consists of 14 residues. As DNA, the CDR3 is TGTGCCTTATCTTCGGGCCCCTCTGGAAACACCATATATTTT. It specifies CALSSGPSGNTIYF.

Many counts were recorded for this clonotype. This rearrangement joins TRBV9 to TRBJ2-3; D is unresolved. Germline V gene lookup returns CDR1 SGDLS and CDR2 YYNGEE. V lost 5 bases, J lost 0 bases, and 13 bases lay in between. The CDR3 is made up of 15 amino acids. CDR3 amino acids: CASSGVGASTDTQYF. The CDR3, as DNA: TGTGCCAGCAGTGGGGTCGGAGCGAGCACAGATACGCAGTATTTT.

This clonotype was counted only a few times. The chain combines TRBV4-3 with TRBJ2-3; unclear D gene. The CDR3 loop spans 17 amino acids. V was shortened by 0 bases and J by 4 bases, with 17 bases between the two germline ends. Germline V CDR1 and CDR2: LGHNA, YSLEER. CDR3 loop: CASSQDIRQPRPDTQYF. CDR3 bases: TGCGCCAGCAGCCAAGATATTCGCCAACCCCGCCCAGATACGCAGTATTTT.

This clonotype was picked up many times. The chain carries TRBV20-1 and TRBJ1-6; D possibly corresponds to TRBD1 (5 bases). The CDR3 runs 14 residues. Trimming stripped 4 bases from V and 9 bases from J, with 16 bases between. The V gene's germline CDR1 is DFQATT and CDR2 SNEGSKA (reference sequence). CDR3 sequence reads: CSATYGTEGSPLHF. CDR3 nucleotides: TGCAGTGCTACATACGGGACTGAAGGTTCACCCCTCCACTTT.

This clonotype was recorded at least ten times. The chain is built from TRBV12-3 or TRBV12-4 and TRBJ2-2; either TRBD1 or TRBD2 may fit D (5 bases each). The CDR3 length is 15 residues. Trimming removed 8 bases from V and 5 bases from J, with 18 bases in between. CDR3 sequence reads: CASPGGGSTTGELFF. CDR3 coding DNA: TGTGCCAGCCCGGGTGGGGGATCTACGACCGGGGAGCTGTTTTTT.

This clonotype was observed at least ten times. The chain carries TRBV29-1 and TRBJ2-7; the D gene could be TRBD1 or TRBD2 (5 bases each). Germline CDR1 and CDR2: SQVTM and ANQGSEA. The germline V and J ends were trimmed by 7 bases and 3 bases, with 13 bases remaining between them. The CDR3 runs 12 residues. The CDR3 DNA follows: TGCAGCGCGAAACGGGGCGACTACGAGCAGTACTTC. Amino acid sequence: CSAKRGDYEQYF.

In this sample, this clonotype turned up many times. The chain is built from TRBV11-2 and TRBJ2-5; D remains ambiguous. The V gene lost 4 bases and the J gene lost 1 base, with 7 bases spanning the gap. The germline V gene has CDR1 SGHAT and CDR2 FQNNGV. This CDR3 region has 13 residues. The CDR3 protein is CASSWSVQETQYF. As DNA, the CDR3 is TGTGCCAGCAGCTGGTCGGTCCAAGAGACCCAGTACTTC. The variable domain in full, with the rest retrieved from reference TRBV11-2 and TRBJ2-5, is EAGVAQSPRYKIIEKRQSVAFWCNPISGHATLYWYQQILGQGPKLLIQFQNNGVVDDSQLPKDRFSAERLKGVDSTLKIQPAKLEDSAVYLCASSWSVQETQYFGPGTRLLVL.

This clonotype showed up many times. The chain carries TRBV11-1 and TRBJ2-7, with a weak D call TRBD2 (5 bases). V lost 1 base, J lost 5 bases, and 15 bases lay in between. The CDR3 totals 15 residues. Germline lookup yields CDR1 SGHAT and CDR2 FQDESV (reference sequence). CDR3 in DNA: TGTGCCAGCAGCTTAGTCGGCACCCCGAGGGACGAGCAGTACTTC. It codes for CASSLVGTPRDEQYF.

This clonotype was detected many times. The rearrangement joins TRBV20-1 to TRBJ1-1; 7 bases agree with TRBD1. The CDR3 length is 16 residues. The germline V gene has CDR1 DFQATT and CDR2 SNEGSKA (reference sequence). Losses at the gene ends were 0 bases for V and 5 bases for J; bases not matched to a gene: 12. CDR3: CSARDPQGGLGTEAFF. DNA of the CDR3: TGCAGTGCTAGAGACCCCCAGGGGGGGCTGGGAACTGAAGCTTTCTTT.

In its sample, this clonotype was seen many times. This sequence joins TRBV7-2 and TRBJ1-5, with 9 positions matching TRBD1. Germline assignment: CDR1 SGHTA and CDR2 FQGNSA. The junction had 1 base not matched to a gene; V was cut back by 1 base and J by 3 bases. This CDR3 has 15 amino acids. The CDR3 sequence: CASSLGTGANQPQHF. The CDR3 nucleotides read TGTGCCAGCAGCTTAGGGACAGGGGCCAATCAGCCCCAGCATTTT.

The table lists this clonotype with many counts. This chain links TRBV20-1 with TRBJ2-7, with D perhaps matching TRBD1 (5 bases). Germline V gene sequence: CDR1 DFQATT, CDR2 SNEGSKA (reference sequence). V lost 7 bases and J 3 bases, leaving 10 bases between the germline ends. This CDR3 region has 11 residues. The CDR3 DNA follows: TGCAGTGTGTGGCAGGGCTACGAGCAGTACTTC. It translates to CSVWQGYEQYF.